The 14 T cell receptor beta chains given below trace back to one sample, sequenced in a study of blood T cell repertoires in COVID-19. Assay: immunoSEQ multiplex PCR; the TCRdb copy retains only in-frame clones and omits some. This table has about 270,000 clones, about 85% appearing once. The sequenced sample was peripheral blood. All receptors derive from a woman between 45 and 60 years old with active or convalescent COVID-19.

In this sample, this clone turned up once. The J gene is TRBJ1-2, the V gene TRBV5-5; 9 bases align to TRBD1. V shed 2 bases and J 8 bases; nucleotides not matched to a gene: 10. The germline CDR1 and CDR2 sequences are SGHKS and YYEKEE (reference sequence). The CDR3 is 15 amino acids. The CDR3 coding sequence is TGTGCCAGCAGCTTTGGGGACAGGGTCGAAGAGGGCTACACCTTC. Protein: CASSFGDRVEEGYTF.

This clone is a singleton in its sample. CDR3 nucleotide sequence: TGTGCCAGCAGCTCTAGTAGCGGGAGGACCCCCGGGGAGCTGTTTTTT. It specifies CASSSSSGRTPGELFF. The chain recombines TRBV11-3 with TRBJ2-2; 10 bases are shared with TRBD2. The CDR3 sequence is 16 residues long. CDR1 is SGHNT, CDR2 YENEEA, per germline. Trimming took 4 bases from V and 6 from J; bases not matched to a gene: 8.

The rearrangement joins TRBV19 to TRBJ1-1; weak D call: TRBD1 (5 bases). Germline-derived CDR1 and CDR2 are LNHDA and SQIVND (reference sequence). The germline V and J ends were trimmed by 3 bases and 6 bases, with 14 bases remaining between them. The length of the CDR3 is 14 residues. CDR3 protein: CASSIGQGGSEAFF. The CDR3, as DNA: TGTGCCAGTAGTATTGGGCAGGGAGGCTCTGAAGCTTTCTTT.

This chain links TRBV7-8 with TRBJ2-5; TRBD2 matches 8 bases. V lost 2 bases and J lost 5; bases outside the gene matches: 7. The CDR3 totals 15 residues. Looked up from germline, CDR1 is SGHVS and CDR2 is FQNEAQ. The DNA of the CDR3 is TGTGCCAGCAGCTTATCAGGCGGGAGGAGGGAGACCCAGTACTTC. Protein sequence: CASSLSGGRRETQYF. The variable domain in full, with the rest retrieved from reference TRBV7-8 and TRBJ2-5, is GAGVSQSPRYKVAKRGQDVALRCDPISGHVSLFWYQQALGQGPEFLTYFQNEAQLDKSGLPSDRFFAERPEGSVSTLKIQRTQQEDSAVYLCASSLSGGRRETQYFGPGTRLLVL.

The chain has TRBV5-8 and TRBJ2-5; TRBD1 might be the D (6 bases). This CDR3 contains 15 residues. CDR1 and CDR2 from the germline V gene are SGHTS and YDEGEE. V lost 4 bases to trimming and J lost 0 bases, with 13 bases between them. This CDR3 is CASSGGIMDQETQYF. DNA for the CDR3: TGTGCCAGCAGCGGGGGCATCATGGACCAAGAGACCCAGTACTTC.

The chain recombines TRBV18 with TRBJ1-1, with TRBD1 matching over 7 bases. V gave up 6 bases and J gave up 6 bases; unmatched junction bases: 7. From germline, CDR1 is KGHSH and CDR2 LQKENI. The CDR3 has 13 residues. The CDR3 region has the DNA TGTGCCAGCTCCGCCCTCGACAGGGCTGAAGCTTTCTTT. Translating gives CASSALDRAEAFF. The complete variable domain, with remaining parts taken from reference TRBV18 and TRBJ1-1, reads NAGVMQNPRHLVRRRGQEARLRCSPMKGHSHVYWYRQLPEEGLKFMVYLQKENIIDESGMPKERFSAEFPKEGPSILRIQQVVRGDSAAYFCASSALDRAEAFFGQGTRLTVV.

The V call is TRBV7-8, the J call TRBJ2-5; the D is unclear. Between the trimmed V and J ends, which lost 5 bases and 1 base, there was a span of 11 bases. There are 14 residues in the CDR3. From germline, CDR1 is SGHVS and CDR2 FQNEAQ. The chain's CDR3 is CASSARHLQETQYF. In nucleotides, the CDR3 is TGTGCCAGCAGCGCCCGACACCTCCAAGAGACCCAGTACTTC.

This clone appeared once. This rearrangement joins TRBV10-3 to TRBJ2-2; D might be TRBD2 (5 bases). The germline V gene has CDR1 ENHRY and CDR2 SYGVKD. This CDR3 is 17 amino acids long. Between the trimmed V and J ends, which lost 5 bases and 5 bases, there was a span of 21 bases. CDR3 nucleotide sequence: TGTGCCATCAGTACCCGCGTCGCCGGGATGGGAACCGGGGAGCTGTTTTTT. Translating gives CAISTRVAGMGTGELFF.

The chain employs TRBV27 and TRBJ2-7; tentatively, D is TRBD2 (6 bases). Germline CDR1 reads MNHEY; CDR2 reads SMNVEV (reference sequence). This CDR3 is 15 amino acids long. Trimming cost V 5 bases and J 0 bases, with 14 bases left between them. The CDR3 sequence: CASSTFRDSSYEQYF. The DNA of the CDR3 is TGTGCCAGCAGTACGTTCCGGGACTCCTCCTACGAGCAGTACTTC.

This clone came up a few times. The chain employs TRBV21-1 and TRBJ1-5; TRBD1 is the table's D call, not checked against the DNA. TRBV21-1 is annotated as a pseudogene. CDR3 size: 17 residues. CDR3 protein: CASSKNLTGADNQPQHF. The CDR3 region has the DNA TGTGCCAGCAGCAAAAACCTGACAGGGGCGGACAATCAGCCCCAGCATTTT.

J is TRBJ1-2 and V is TRBV5-1, with D possibly TRBD1 on 5 matching bases. CDR1 and CDR2 from the germline V gene are SGHRS and YFSETQ. There are 14 residues in the CDR3. V was pared by 0 bases and J by 8 bases, with 14 bases between. DNA for the CDR3: TGCGCCAGCAGCTTGGCAACCCCAGGGTCCGGCTACACCTTC. Translated, it gives CASSLATPGSGYTF.

This rearrangement joins TRBV19 to TRBJ2-2, with 10 bases matching TRBD1. The V gene end was trimmed by 5 bases and the J gene end by 6 bases; junction bases not matched to a gene: 6. CDR3 length: 15 amino acids. Looked up from germline, CDR1 is LNHDA and CDR2 is SQIVND (reference sequence). The CDR3 sequence: CASSQDRGRAGELFF. DNA of the CDR3: TGTGCCAGTAGTCAAGACAGGGGGCGAGCCGGGGAGCTGTTTTTT. Based on the CDR3 plus reference TRBV19 and TRBJ2-2, the full variable domain is DGGITQSPKYLFRKEGQNVTLSCEQNLNHDAMYWYRQDPGQGLRLIYYSQIVNDFQKGDIAEGYSVSREKKESFPLTVTSAQKNPTAFYLCASSQDRGRAGELFFGEGSRLTVL.

The rearrangement links TRBV6-5 to TRBJ1-3; D is unclear. CDR3 length: 15 residues. Germline V gene lookup returns CDR1 MNHEY and CDR2 SVGAGI. With 7 bases removed from V and 4 bases from J, the gap between germline ends came to 17 bases. The CDR3 sequence: CASKQTPSSGNTIYF. As DNA, the CDR3 is TGTGCCAGCAAACAGACCCCGTCTTCCGGAAACACCATATATTTT.

The V and J genes are TRBV18 and TRBJ2-2, with a weak D call TRBD2 (6 bases). With 1 base removed from V and 1 base from J, the gap between germline ends came to 13 bases. This CDR3 has 17 residues. CDR1 KGHSH and CDR2 LQKENI come from the germline V gene. DNA of the CDR3: TGTGCCAGCTCACCACGGGGCCCGGGAGAGAACACCGGGGAGCTGTTTTTT. Its protein product is CASSPRGPGENTGELFF.